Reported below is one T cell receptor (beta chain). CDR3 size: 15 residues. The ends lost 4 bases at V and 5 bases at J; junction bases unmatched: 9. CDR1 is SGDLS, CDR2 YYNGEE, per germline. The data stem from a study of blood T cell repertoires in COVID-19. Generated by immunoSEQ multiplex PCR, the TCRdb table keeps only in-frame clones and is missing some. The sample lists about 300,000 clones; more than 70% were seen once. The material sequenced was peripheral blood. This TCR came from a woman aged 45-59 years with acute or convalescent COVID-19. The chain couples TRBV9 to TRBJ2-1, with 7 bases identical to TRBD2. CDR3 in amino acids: CASSTRGSGNNEQFF. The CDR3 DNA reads TGTGCCAGCAGCACCCGGGGCAGCGGGAACAATGAGCAGTTCTTC.